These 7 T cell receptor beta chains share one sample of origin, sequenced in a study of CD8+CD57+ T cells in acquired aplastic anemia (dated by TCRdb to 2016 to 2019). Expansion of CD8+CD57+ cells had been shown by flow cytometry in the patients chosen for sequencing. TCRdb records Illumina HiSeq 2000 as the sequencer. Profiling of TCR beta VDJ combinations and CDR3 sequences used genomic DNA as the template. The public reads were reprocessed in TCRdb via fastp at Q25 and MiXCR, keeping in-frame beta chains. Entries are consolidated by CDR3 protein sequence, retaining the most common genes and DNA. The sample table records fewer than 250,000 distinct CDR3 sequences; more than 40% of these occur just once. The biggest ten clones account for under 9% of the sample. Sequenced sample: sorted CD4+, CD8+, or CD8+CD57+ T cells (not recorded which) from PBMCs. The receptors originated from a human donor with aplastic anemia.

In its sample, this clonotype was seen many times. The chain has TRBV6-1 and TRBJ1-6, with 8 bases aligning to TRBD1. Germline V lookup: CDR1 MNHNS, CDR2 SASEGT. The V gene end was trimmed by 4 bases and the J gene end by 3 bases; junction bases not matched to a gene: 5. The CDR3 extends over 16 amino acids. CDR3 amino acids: CASSGGTGHYNSPLHF. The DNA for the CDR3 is TGTGCCAGCAGTGGGGGGACAGGCCACTATAATTCACCCCTCCACTTT.

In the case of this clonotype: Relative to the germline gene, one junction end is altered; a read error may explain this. The DNA for the CDR3 is TGTGTCTGGAGTTTACGGCCTACAGGGGATACGCAGTATTTT. Its protein product is CVWSLRPTGDTQYF. The chain joins TRBV30 to TRBJ2-3, with a weak D call TRBD1 (6 bases). CDR3 length equals 14 residues. In germline, CDR1 is GTSNPN, CDR2 SVGIG (reference sequence).

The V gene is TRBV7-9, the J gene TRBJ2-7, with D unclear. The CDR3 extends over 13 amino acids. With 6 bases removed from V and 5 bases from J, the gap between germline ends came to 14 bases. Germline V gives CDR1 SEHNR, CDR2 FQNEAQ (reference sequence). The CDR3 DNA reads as TGTGCCAGCAGTTTCGGAGCTAGGGACGAGCAGTACTTC. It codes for CASSFGARDEQYF.

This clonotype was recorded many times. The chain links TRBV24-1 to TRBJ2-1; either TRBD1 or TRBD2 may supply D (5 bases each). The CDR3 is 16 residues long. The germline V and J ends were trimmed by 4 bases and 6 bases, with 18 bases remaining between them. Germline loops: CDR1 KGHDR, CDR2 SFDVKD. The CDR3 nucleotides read TGTGCCACCAGTGAGGGGGTGACTATTTCGCTCAATGAGCAGTTCTTC. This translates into CATSEGVTISLNEQFF.

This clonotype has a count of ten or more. CDR3 sequence: CSTTGLAGFYEQYF. CDR3 DNA: TGCAGTACCACGGGACTAGCGGGATTCTACGAGCAGTACTTC. J is TRBJ2-7 and V is TRBV20-1, with 13 bases identical to TRBD2. Germline lookup yields CDR1 DFQATT and CDR2 SNEGSKA (reference sequence). The V segment lost 8 bases and the J segment 3 bases; nucleotides outside the gene matches: 7. This CDR3 spans 14 amino acids.

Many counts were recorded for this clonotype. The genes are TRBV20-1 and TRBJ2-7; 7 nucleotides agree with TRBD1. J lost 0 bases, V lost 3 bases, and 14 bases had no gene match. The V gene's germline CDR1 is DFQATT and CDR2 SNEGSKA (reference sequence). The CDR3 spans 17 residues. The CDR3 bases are TGCAGTGCTAGCCGTCCCGACGACAGGGAGATCTCCTACGAGCAGTACTTC. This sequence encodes CSASRPDDREISYEQYF.

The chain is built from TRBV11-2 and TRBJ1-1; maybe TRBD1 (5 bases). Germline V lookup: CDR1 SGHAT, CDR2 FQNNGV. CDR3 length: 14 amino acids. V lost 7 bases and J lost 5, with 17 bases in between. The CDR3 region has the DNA TGTGCCAGCACCCCTAAACCAGGGATTACTGAAGCTTTCTTT. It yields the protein CASTPKPGITEAFF.